A single sample gave rise to the 30 T cell receptor beta chains below, sequenced in a study of T cells in Graves' hyperthyroidism and ophthalmopathy. RNA transcripts gave rise to amplified TCR beta CDR3 regions. The HTBI primer set was used in a first-round RT-PCR of the TCR CDR3. From the multiplex PCR reads, TCRdb called clonotypes with MiXCR, one entry per CDR3 protein. Of under 350,000 distinct CDR3 sequences listed, around a sixth are singletons. Sequenced input: blood. These receptors came from a woman in her fifties or sixties with Graves' hyperthyroidism.

This clonotype has at least ten counts. This chain connects TRBV27 to TRBJ1-5; D uncertain. The CDR3 is 13 residues long. Trimming removed 2 bases from V and 2 bases from J, with 4 bases in between. Germline CDR1 MNHEY, CDR2 SMNVEV (reference sequence). CDR3: CASSLQGNQPQHF. Written as DNA, the CDR3 is TGTGCCAGCAGTTTACAGGGCAATCAGCCCCAGCATTTT.

This clonotype has a count of ten or more. The V gene is TRBV11-2, the J gene TRBJ2-7, with no clear D. This CDR3 region has 11 residues. V was trimmed by 4 bases and J by 7 bases, leaving 8 bases between them. Germline V gene lookup returns CDR1 SGHAT and CDR2 FQNNGV. The CDR3 DNA reads TGTGCCAGCAGCTCCCTTATGGAGCAGTACTTC. Its translation is CASSSLMEQYF.

This clonotype turned up a few times. This chain uses TRBV6-1 with TRBJ1-5; D possibly corresponds to TRBD1 (6 bases). V was trimmed by 6 bases and J by 0 bases, leaving 15 bases between them. Germline V lookup: CDR1 MNHNS, CDR2 SASEGT. This CDR3 region has 16 residues. The CDR3 loop is CASRTNRVDSNQPQHF. CDR3 bases: TGTGCCAGCAGGACCAACAGGGTCGATAGCAATCAGCCCCAGCATTTT.

This clonotype was counted at least ten times. The chain is built from TRBV30 and TRBJ2-3, with 8 bases aligning to TRBD2. Germline lookup yields CDR1 GTSNPN and CDR2 SVGIG (reference sequence). Trimming took 0 bases from V and 3 from J; bases not matched to a gene: 8. CDR3 length: 16 residues. The CDR3 bases are TGTGCCTGGAGTGTCTATCCGGGGGGGCCAACAGATACGCAGTATTTT. It encodes CAWSVYPGGPTDTQYF.

The gene calls are TRBV18 and TRBJ2-2; D is unclear. This CDR3 spans 14 amino acids. Trimming removed 3 bases at V and 8 bases at J, with 13 bases between. CDR1 and CDR2 (germline): KGHSH, LQKENI. The CDR3 loop reads CASSPPLPSGELFF. CDR3 nucleotides: TGTGCCAGCTCACCTCCTTTACCATCGGGGGAGCTGTTTTTT.

This chain connects TRBV6-1 to TRBJ1-2; D call uncertain. V was shortened by 6 bases and J by 1 base, with 12 bases between the two germline ends. The CDR3 spans 14 residues. CDR1 is MNHNS, CDR2 SASEGT, per germline. CDR3 loop: CASSLSLINYGYTF. CDR3 nucleotide sequence: TGTGCCAGCAGCCTTTCCCTCATTAACTATGGCTACACCTTC.

The chain has TRBV19 and TRBJ1-1; 8 nucleotides align to TRBD1. There are 15 residues in the CDR3. Germline trimming cut 7 bases from V and 0 bases from J; bases unmatched to any gene: 7. Per the germline V gene, CDR1 is LNHDA and CDR2 is SQIVND (reference sequence). The CDR3 loop is CASTDRGYMNTEAFF. CDR3 DNA sequence: TGTGCCAGTACCGACAGGGGTTACATGAACACTGAAGCTTTCTTT.

In its sample, this clonotype was seen many times. The rearrangement links TRBV12-3 or TRBV12-4 to TRBJ2-3; D remains ambiguous. The CDR3 is 11 residues long. Trimming stripped 4 bases from V and 6 bases from J, with 5 bases between. CDR3 coding DNA: TGTGCCAGCAGTTATAAGGATACGCAGTATTTT. It codes for CASSYKDTQYF.

The rearrangement links TRBV5-1 to TRBJ1-2; 9 bases line up with TRBD1. Per germline, CDR1 SGHRS and CDR2 YFSETQ. With V trimmed by 4 bases and J by 6 bases, 7 bases remained unmatched. The CDR3 consists of 14 residues. The CDR3 reads CASSVWTGEDGYTF. In DNA, the CDR3 is TGCGCCAGCAGCGTTTGGACAGGGGAGGATGGCTACACCTTC.

V is TRBV3-1 and J is TRBJ2-5; either TRBD1 or TRBD2 may supply D (6 bases each). The CDR3 has 16 residues. The ends were cut back, 1 base at V and 4 bases at J, with 16 bases in the middle. Germline-derived CDR1 and CDR2 are LGHDT and YNNKEL (reference sequence). The CDR3: CASSQGFGGLRETQYF. DNA of the CDR3: TGTGCCAGCAGCCAAGGATTTGGGGGGCTGAGAGAGACCCAGTACTTC.

This chain uses TRBV20-1 with TRBJ2-1, with 8 bases aligning to TRBD2. The CDR3 is made up of 16 amino acids. The junction had 5 bases not matched to a gene; V was cut back by 1 base and J by 0 bases. Germline V gene lookup returns CDR1 DFQATT and CDR2 SNEGSKA (reference sequence). CDR3 region: CSARVESGSSYNEQFF. For the CDR3, the DNA is TGCAGTGCTAGAGTTGAAAGCGGGAGCTCCTACAATGAGCAGTTCTTC.

The chain has TRBV30 and TRBJ2-7; D remains unclear. CDR3 size: 13 residues. The V end was cut by 3 bases, the J end by 5 bases, with 14 bases between. Germline values: CDR1 GTSNPN, CDR2 SVGIG (reference sequence). The CDR3 here is CAWSLDNNNEQYF. DNA of the CDR3: TGTGCCTGGAGCCTAGATAATAACAACGAGCAGTACTTC.

This rearrangement joins TRBV4-1 to TRBJ2-7; unclear D gene. Trimming left V 1 base short and J 4 bases short, with 11 bases between. Germline CDR1 reads MGHRA; CDR2 reads YSYEKL. This CDR3 is built from 14 residues. The DNA of the CDR3 is TGCGCCAGCAGCCAAGTACGGTCCGGTTACGAGCAGTACTTC. Its translation is CASSQVRSGYEQYF.

There are many counts of this clonotype. V and J are TRBV6-5 and TRBJ1-5, with 8 positions matching TRBD1. The length of the CDR3 is 16 residues. Germline V lookup: CDR1 MNHEY, CDR2 SVGAGI. With 2 bases clipped from V and 4 bases from J, the junction kept 7 bases outside the gene matches. The CDR3 nucleotides are TGTGCCAGCAGTTACCACGACAGGGGCGGAAATCAGCCCCAGCATTTT. It codes for CASSYHDRGGNQPQHF.

To note about this clonotype: One junction end disagrees with the germline gene, perhaps due to a read error. DNA for the CDR3: TGTGCCGGCAGTTTTGGGGAAAGCCATGGCTACACCTTC. This translates into CAGSFGESHGYTF. The chain joins TRBV28 to TRBJ1-2; no clear D. CDR3 length: 13 amino acids. The germline V gene encodes CDR1 MDHEN and CDR2 SYDVKM.

This clonotype occurred once. The chain combines TRBV6-6 with TRBJ2-2; D call uncertain. Germline lookup yields CDR1 MNHNY and CDR2 SVGAGI (reference sequence). There are 13 residues in the CDR3. V shed 0 bases and J shed 7 bases, with 6 bases lying between them. CDR3 nucleotides: TGTGCCAGCAGTTACTCTACGGTCGGGGAGCTGTTTTTT. It yields the protein CASSYSTVGELFF.

As for this clonotype: This CDR3 is missing its conserved last phenylalanine or tryptophan, likely due to a read error. The V and J genes are TRBV7-7 and TRBJ2-5; weak D call: TRBD2 (7 bases). This CDR3 spans 14 amino acids. Germline assignment: CDR1 SSHAT and CDR2 FNYEAQ (reference sequence). DNA of the CDR3: TGTGCTAGCAGCTTAGGGGGGACTAAAGAGACCCAGTACATC. It specifies CASSLGGTKETQYI.

In this sample, this clonotype turned up a few times. The J gene is TRBJ2-2, the V gene TRBV6-5; D uncertain. The V and J ends lost 2 bases and 1 base respectively, with 11 bases between them. The germline gives CDR1 MNHEY, CDR2 SVGAGI. The CDR3 covers 16 residues. The CDR3 DNA follows: TGTGCCAGCAGTTACGAGTACCGACAGAACACCGGGGAGCTGTTTTTT. This encodes CASSYEYRQNTGELFF.

This chain links TRBV20-1 with TRBJ2-2, with 11 bases aligning to TRBD1. V was pared by 1 base and J by 6 bases, with 10 bases of the junction left unmatched. Germline CDR1 reads DFQATT; CDR2 reads SNEGSKA (reference sequence). The CDR3 is 17 amino acids. The CDR3 sequence: CSARGGFGQGASGELFF. The CDR3 DNA is TGCAGTGCTAGAGGGGGTTTTGGACAGGGGGCTTCCGGGGAGCTGTTTTTT.

The CDR3 region has the DNA TGTGCCAGCAGCGCCTCTCCGAGGACTAGCGGGGGGGCCGAAGAGACCCAGTACTTC. It specifies CASSASPRTSGGAEETQYF. V and J are TRBV9 and TRBJ2-5; 15 bases align to TRBD2. The V gene end was trimmed by 3 bases and the J gene end by 3 bases; junction bases not matched to a gene: 12. The germline CDR1 and CDR2 sequences are SGDLS and YYNGEE. The CDR3 runs to 19 residues.

This clonotype appeared a single time. This clone may be a read error of a much larger clone one base away. The chain is built from TRBV6-2 or TRBV6-3 and TRBJ1-1; possible D gene TRBD1, 6 bases. CDR1 MNHEY and CDR2 SVGEGT come from the germline V gene. CDR3 size: 16 residues. CDR3 DNA: TGTGCCAGCATTACACATCCACAGGGACTGAACACTGAAACTTTCTTT. Translating gives CASITHPQGLNTETFF.

The chain recombines TRBV6-1 with TRBJ1-3, with D uncertain. The CDR3 covers 17 residues. The V gene's germline CDR1 is MNHNS and CDR2 SASEGT. V was clipped by 9 bases and J by 0 bases, with 21 bases between them. The CDR3 DNA reads as TGTGCCAGTACCGGCGGGAGGAGGTTATACTCTGGAAACACCATATATTTT. Translating gives CASTGGRRLYSGNTIYF.

This clonotype was recorded at least ten times. This chain uses TRBV6-6 with TRBJ2-3, with TRBD1 identical over 7 bases. Germline CDR1 is MNHNY and CDR2 is SVGAGI (reference sequence). With V trimmed by 2 bases and J by 0 bases, 5 bases remained unmatched. The CDR3 runs 16 residues. The CDR3 protein is CASSYRGGGSTDTQYF. CDR3 bases: TGTGCCAGCAGTTACCGAGGGGGCGGGAGCACAGATACGCAGTATTTT.

This clonotype was counted ten times or more. CDR3 coding DNA: TGTGCCAGCAGCAAGACAGGGTCGGGGACCTACGAGCAGTACTTC. It translates to CASSKTGSGTYEQYF. The chain carries TRBV5-6 and TRBJ2-7; 7 bases map to TRBD1. The CDR3 has 15 residues. Trimming took 4 bases from V and 2 from J; bases not matched to a gene: 9. The germline gives CDR1 SGHDT, CDR2 YYEEEE.

This chain uses TRBV27 with TRBJ1-2; possible D gene TRBD1, 5 bases. The germline V gene has CDR1 MNHEY and CDR2 SMNVEV (reference sequence). The CDR3 is 12 residues long. Trimming stripped 4 bases from V and 10 bases from J, with 13 bases between. DNA of the CDR3: TGTGCCAGCAGTTCATGGGGCGGCCACTACACCTTC. Translating it yields CASSSWGGHYTF.

The table lists this clonotype with many counts. The chain recombines TRBV5-1 with TRBJ2-7, with 9 bases matching TRBD1. Germline CDR1 reads SGHRS; CDR2 reads YFSETQ. The CDR3 runs 16 residues. V was clipped by 1 base and J by 4 bases; unmatched bases: 9. The CDR3 loop reads CASSLLPRTGVYEQYF. The CDR3 DNA follows: TGCGCCAGCAGCTTGCTTCCGAGGACAGGGGTTTACGAGCAGTACTTC.

Many counts were recorded for this clonotype. The genes are TRBV7-8 and TRBJ1-1, with TRBD1 as a possible D gene (5 bases). This CDR3 region has 13 residues. V dropped 6 bases and J dropped 3 bases, with 11 bases sitting between them. CDR1 is SGHVS and CDR2 is FQNEAQ in the germline V gene. Written as DNA, the CDR3 is TGTGCCAGCAGGGTGGGGGTGGACACTGAAGCTTTCTTT. It specifies CASRVGVDTEAFF. Looking up the rest from reference TRBV7-8 and TRBJ1-1 gives the full variable domain: GAGVSQSPRYKVAKRGQDVALRCDPISGHVSLFWYQQALGQGPEFLTYFQNEAQLDKSGLPSDRFFAERPEGSVSTLKIQRTQQEDSAVYLCASRVGVDTEAFFGQGTRLTVV.

CDR3 sequence: CASSDTWTSSYNEQFF. In DNA form, the CDR3 reads TGTGCCAGCAGCGACACGTGGACAAGCTCCTACAATGAGCAGTTCTTC. The chain uses TRBV3-1 and TRBJ2-1, with a possible D match to TRBD1 (5 bases). The CDR3 totals 16 residues. Germline V gene data show CDR1 as LGHDT and CDR2 as YNNKEL (reference sequence). Trimming removed 5 bases at V and 0 bases at J, with 14 bases between.

This clonotype was counted a few times. J is TRBJ2-5 and V is TRBV6-4, with D possibly being TRBD1 (6 bases). V dropped 6 bases and J dropped 2 bases, with 10 bases sitting between them. Germline loops: CDR1 MRHNA, CDR2 SNTAGT. The CDR3 sequence is 13 residues long. CDR3 DNA sequence: TGTGCCAGCAGCCCGGACAGTCAAGAGACCCAGTACTTC. Its translation is CASSPDSQETQYF.

This clonotype was seen at least ten times. The V and J genes are TRBV11-2 and TRBJ1-6, with D hard to call. This CDR3 has 17 residues. V lost 5 bases, J lost 6 bases, and 20 bases lay in between. Germline assignment: CDR1 SGHAT and CDR2 FQNNGV. The CDR3: CASSEGRPARANSPLHF. CDR3 DNA sequence: TGTGCCAGCAGCGAAGGACGGCCTGCAAGAGCTAATTCACCCCTCCACTTT.